The TCR beta chain under discussion was sequenced for a study of T cells in Graves' hyperthyroidism and ophthalmopathy. Study conclusions and caveats: Also found in blood were most expanded thyroid clonotypes above 0.001.

The V and J ends lost 2 bases and 0 bases respectively, with 15 bases between them. The CDR3 extends over 18 amino acids. The germline gives CDR1 SGHRS, CDR2 YFSETQ. Graves' hyperthyroidism was deemed stable absent ophthalmopathy progression within 18 months. As concerns this clonotype: What it recognizes is unknown.

RNA transcripts gave rise to amplified TCR beta CDR3 regions. Carried out on the TCR CDR3, a first-round RT-PCR used the HTBI primer set. TCRdb fed the multiplex PCR reads into MiXCR, producing one record per CDR3 protein. The top ten hold 13% to 15% of the sample, which has a few hundred thousand distinct CDR3 sequences, more than 15% seen once. The origin of this receptor is a woman between 18 and 30 years old with Graves' hyperthyroidism. The chain is built from TRBV5-1 and TRBJ2-6; tentatively, D is TRBD1 (6 bases). The sample comprised blood. In DNA form, the CDR3 reads TGCGCCAGCAGCTTCTTCCACAGGGCCTCCTCTGGGGCCAACGTCCTGACTTTC. Amino acid sequence: CASSFFHRASSGANVLTF.